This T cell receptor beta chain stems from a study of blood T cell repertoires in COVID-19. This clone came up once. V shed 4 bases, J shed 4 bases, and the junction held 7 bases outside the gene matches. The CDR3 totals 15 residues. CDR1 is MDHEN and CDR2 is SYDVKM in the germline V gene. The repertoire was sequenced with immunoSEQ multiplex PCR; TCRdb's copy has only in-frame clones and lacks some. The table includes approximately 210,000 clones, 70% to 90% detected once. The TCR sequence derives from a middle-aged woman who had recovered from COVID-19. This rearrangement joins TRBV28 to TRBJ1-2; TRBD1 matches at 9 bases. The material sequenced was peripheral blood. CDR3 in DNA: TGTGCCAGCAGTTCAGCAGCGGGACAGGGCTATGGCTACACCTTC. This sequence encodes CASSSAAGQGYGYTF.